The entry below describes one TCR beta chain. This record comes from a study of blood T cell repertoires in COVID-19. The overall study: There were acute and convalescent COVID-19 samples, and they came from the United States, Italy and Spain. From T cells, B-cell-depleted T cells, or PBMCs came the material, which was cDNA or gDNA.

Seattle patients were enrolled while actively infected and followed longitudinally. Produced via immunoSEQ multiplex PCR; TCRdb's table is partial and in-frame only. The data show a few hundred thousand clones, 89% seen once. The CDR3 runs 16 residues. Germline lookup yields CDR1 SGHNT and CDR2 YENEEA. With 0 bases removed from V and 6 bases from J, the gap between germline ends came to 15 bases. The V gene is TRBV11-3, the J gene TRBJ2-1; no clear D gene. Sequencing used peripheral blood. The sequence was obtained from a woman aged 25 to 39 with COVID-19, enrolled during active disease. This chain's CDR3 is CASSLDGAVVANEQFF. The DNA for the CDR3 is TGTGCCAGCAGCTTAGATGGTGCGGTTGTCGCCAATGAGCAGTTCTTC.